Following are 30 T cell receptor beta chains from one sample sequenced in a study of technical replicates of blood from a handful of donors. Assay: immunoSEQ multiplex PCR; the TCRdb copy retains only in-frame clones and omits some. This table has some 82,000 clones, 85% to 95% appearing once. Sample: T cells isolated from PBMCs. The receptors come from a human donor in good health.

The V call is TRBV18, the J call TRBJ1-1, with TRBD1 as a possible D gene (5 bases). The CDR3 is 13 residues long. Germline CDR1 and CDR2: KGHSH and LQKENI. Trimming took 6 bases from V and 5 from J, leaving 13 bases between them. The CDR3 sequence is CASSSGMGTEAFF. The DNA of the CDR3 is TGTGCCAGCTCTTCAGGGATGGGGACTGAAGCTTTCTTT.

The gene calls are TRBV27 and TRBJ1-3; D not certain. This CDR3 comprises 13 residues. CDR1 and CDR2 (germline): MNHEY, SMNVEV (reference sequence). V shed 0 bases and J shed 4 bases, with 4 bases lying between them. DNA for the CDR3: TGTGCCAGCAGTTTATCCGCGGGAAACACCATATATTTT. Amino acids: CASSLSAGNTIYF.

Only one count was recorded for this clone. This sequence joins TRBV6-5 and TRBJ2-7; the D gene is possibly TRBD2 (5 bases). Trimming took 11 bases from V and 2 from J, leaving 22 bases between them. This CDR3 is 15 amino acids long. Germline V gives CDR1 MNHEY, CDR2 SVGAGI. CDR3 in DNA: TGTGCCGCGAGAGGGCCTGGGAGATTAGCCTACGAGCAGTACTTC. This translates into CAARGPGRLAYEQYF.

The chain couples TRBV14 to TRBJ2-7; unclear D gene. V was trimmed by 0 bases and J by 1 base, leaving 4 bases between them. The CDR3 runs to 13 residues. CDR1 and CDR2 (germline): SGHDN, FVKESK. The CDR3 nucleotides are TGTGCCAGCAGCCAAGACCCTTCCTACGAGCAGTACTTC. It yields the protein CASSQDPSYEQYF.

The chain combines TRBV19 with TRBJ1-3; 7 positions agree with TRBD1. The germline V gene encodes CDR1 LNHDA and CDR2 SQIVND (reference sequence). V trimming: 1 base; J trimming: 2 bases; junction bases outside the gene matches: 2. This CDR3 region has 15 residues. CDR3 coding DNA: TGTGCCAGTAGTATAGGGGACAGTCCTGGAAACACCATATATTTT. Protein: CASSIGDSPGNTIYF. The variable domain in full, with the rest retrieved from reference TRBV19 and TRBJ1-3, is DGGITQSPKYLFRKEGQNVTLSCEQNLNHDAMYWYRQDPGQGLRLIYYSQIVNDFQKGDIAEGYSVSREKKESFPLTVTSAQKNPTAFYLCASSIGDSPGNTIYFGEGSWLTVV.

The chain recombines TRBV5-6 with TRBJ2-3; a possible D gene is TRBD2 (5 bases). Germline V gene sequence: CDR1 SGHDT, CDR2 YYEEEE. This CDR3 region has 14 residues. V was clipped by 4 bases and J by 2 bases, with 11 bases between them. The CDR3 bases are TGTGCCAGCAGCCTAGGACTTGTCACAGATACGCAGTATTTT. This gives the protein CASSLGLVTDTQYF.

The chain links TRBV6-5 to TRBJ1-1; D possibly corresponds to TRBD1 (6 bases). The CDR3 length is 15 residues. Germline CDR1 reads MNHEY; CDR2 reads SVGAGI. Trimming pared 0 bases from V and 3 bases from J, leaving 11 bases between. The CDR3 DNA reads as TGTGCCAGCAGTTACTCCACAGGGATGGACACTGAAGCTTTCTTT. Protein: CASSYSTGMDTEAFF.

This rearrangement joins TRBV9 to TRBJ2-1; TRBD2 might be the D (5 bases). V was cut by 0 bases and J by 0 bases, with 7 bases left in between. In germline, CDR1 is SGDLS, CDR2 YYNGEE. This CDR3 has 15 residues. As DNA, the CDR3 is TGTGCCAGCAGCGTAGGTGGACTCTCCTACAATGAGCAGTTCTTC. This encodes CASSVGGLSYNEQFF.

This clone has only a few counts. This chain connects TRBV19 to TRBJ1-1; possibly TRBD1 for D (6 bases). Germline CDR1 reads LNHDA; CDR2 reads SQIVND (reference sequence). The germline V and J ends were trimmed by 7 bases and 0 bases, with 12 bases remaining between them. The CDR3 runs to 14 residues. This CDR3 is CASTADSMNTEAFF. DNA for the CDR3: TGTGCCAGTACCGCGGACAGCATGAACACTGAAGCTTTCTTT.

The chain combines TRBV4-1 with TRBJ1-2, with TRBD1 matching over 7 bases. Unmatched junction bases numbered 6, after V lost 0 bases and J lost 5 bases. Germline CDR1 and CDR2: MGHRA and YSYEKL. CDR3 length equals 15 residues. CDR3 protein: CASSQDLGGWYGYTF. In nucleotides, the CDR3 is TGCGCCAGCAGCCAAGATCTAGGGGGCTGGTATGGCTACACCTTC.

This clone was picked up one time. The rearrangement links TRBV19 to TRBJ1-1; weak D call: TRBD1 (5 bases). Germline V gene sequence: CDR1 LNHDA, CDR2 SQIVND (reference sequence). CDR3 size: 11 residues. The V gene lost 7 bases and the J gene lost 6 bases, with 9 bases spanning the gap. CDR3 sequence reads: CASIVGAEAFF. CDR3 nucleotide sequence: TGTGCCAGTATTGTAGGGGCTGAAGCTTTCTTT. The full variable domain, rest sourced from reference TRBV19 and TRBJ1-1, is DGGITQSPKYLFRKEGQNVTLSCEQNLNHDAMYWYRQDPGQGLRLIYYSQIVNDFQKGDIAEGYSVSREKKESFPLTVTSAQKNPTAFYLCASIVGAEAFFGQGTRLTVV.

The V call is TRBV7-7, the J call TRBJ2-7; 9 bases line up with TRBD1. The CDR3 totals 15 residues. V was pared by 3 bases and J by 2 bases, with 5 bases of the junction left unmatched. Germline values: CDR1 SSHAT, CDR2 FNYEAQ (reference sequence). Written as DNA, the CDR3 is TGTGCCAGCAGCTTGGGGACAGGGTCTGCCTACGAGCAGTACTTC. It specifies CASSLGTGSAYEQYF.

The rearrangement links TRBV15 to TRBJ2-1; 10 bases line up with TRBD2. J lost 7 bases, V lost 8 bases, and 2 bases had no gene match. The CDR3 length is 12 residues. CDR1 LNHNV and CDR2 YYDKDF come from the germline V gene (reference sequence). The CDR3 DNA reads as TGTGCCACCCTAGCGGGAGAAAATGAGCAGTTCTTC. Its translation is CATLAGENEQFF.

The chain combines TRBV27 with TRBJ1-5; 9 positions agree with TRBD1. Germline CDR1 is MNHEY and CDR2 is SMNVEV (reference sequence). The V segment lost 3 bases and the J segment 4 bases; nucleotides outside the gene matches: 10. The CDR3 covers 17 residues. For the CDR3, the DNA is TGTGCCAGCAGTTTTTACGGGACAGGGTCCCTAAATCAGCCCCAGCATTTT. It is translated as CASSFYGTGSLNQPQHF.

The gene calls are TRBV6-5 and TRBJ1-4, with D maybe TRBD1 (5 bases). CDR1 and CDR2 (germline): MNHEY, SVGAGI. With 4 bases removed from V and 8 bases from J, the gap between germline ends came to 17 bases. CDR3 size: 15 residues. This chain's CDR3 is CASSSIGGDGEKLFF. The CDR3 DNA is TGTGCCAGCAGTTCCATTGGGGGGGATGGGGAAAAACTGTTTTTT.

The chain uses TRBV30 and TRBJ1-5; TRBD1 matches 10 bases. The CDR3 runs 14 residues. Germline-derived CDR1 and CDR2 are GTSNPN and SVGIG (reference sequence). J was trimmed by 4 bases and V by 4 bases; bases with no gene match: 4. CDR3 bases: TGTGCCTGGACCGGGACAGGGGTAAATCAGCCCCAGCATTTT. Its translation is CAWTGTGVNQPQHF. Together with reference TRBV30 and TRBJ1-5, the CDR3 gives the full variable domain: SQTIHQWPATLVQPVGSPLSLECTVEGTSNPNLYWYRQAAGRGLQLLFYSVGIGQISSEVPQNLSASRPQDRQFILSSKKLLLSDSGFYLCAWTGTGVNQPQHFGDGTRLSIL.

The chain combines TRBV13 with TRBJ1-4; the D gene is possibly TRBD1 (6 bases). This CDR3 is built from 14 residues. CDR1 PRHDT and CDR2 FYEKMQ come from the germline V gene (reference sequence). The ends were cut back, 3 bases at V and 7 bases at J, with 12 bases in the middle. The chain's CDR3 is CASSFRGRAEKLFF. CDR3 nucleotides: TGTGCCAGCAGCTTTAGGGGGAGGGCTGAAAAACTGTTTTTT.

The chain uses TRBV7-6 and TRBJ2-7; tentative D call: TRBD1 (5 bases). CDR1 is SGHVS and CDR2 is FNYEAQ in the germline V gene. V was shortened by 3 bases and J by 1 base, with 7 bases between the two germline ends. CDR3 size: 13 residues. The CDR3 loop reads CASSFRTSYEQYF. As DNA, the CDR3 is TGTGCCAGCAGCTTCCGGACATCCTACGAGCAGTACTTC.

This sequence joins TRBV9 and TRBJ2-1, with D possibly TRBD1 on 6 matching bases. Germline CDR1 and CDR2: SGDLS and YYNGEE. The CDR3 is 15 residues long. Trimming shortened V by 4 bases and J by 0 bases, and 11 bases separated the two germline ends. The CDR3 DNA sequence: TGTGCCAGCAGCCCACGCAGGGGCTCCTACAATGAGCAGTTCTTC. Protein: CASSPRRGSYNEQFF.

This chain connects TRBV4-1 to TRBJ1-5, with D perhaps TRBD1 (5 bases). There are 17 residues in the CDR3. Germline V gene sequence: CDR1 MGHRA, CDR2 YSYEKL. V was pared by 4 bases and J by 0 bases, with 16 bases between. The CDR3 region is CASSRSTGAYSNQPQHF. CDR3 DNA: TGCGCCAGCAGCCGTAGCACTGGGGCTTATAGCAATCAGCCCCAGCATTTT.

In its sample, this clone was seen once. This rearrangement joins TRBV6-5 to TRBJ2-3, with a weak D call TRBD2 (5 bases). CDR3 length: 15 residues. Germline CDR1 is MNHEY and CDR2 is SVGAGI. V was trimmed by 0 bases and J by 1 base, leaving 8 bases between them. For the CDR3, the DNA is TGTGCCAGCAGTTACTCGCTAGCTGGCACAGATACGCAGTATTTT. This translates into CASSYSLAGTDTQYF.

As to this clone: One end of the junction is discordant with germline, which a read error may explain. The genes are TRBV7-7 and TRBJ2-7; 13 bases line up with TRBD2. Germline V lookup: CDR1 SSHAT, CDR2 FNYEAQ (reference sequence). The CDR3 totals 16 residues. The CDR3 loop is CASSLGTSGKLYEQYF. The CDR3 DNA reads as TGTGCTAGCAGCCTTGGGACTAGCGGGAAGTTATACGAGCAGTACTTC. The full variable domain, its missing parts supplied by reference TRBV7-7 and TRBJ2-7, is GAGVSQSPRYKVTKRGQDVTLRCDPISSHATLYWYQQALGQGPEFLTYFNYEAQPDKSGLPSDRFSAERPEGSISTLTIQRTEQRDSAMYRCASSLGTSGKLYEQYFGPGTRLTVT.

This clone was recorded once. CDR3 sequence reads: CASSFKPGLAGYEQYF. The CDR3 region has the DNA TGTGCCAGCAGCTTTAAGCCGGGACTAGCCGGGTACGAGCAGTACTTC. V gene TRBV7-6 combines with J gene TRBJ2-7; 9 positions agree with TRBD2. The CDR3 has 16 amino acids. Looked up from germline, CDR1 is SGHVS and CDR2 is FNYEAQ. V was pared by 3 bases and J by 4 bases, with 10 bases of the junction left unmatched. Complete variable domain (other parts from reference TRBV7-6 and TRBJ2-7): GAGVSQSPRYKVTKRGQDVALRCDPISGHVSLYWYRQALGQGPEFLTYFNYEAQQDKSGLPNDRFSAERPEGSISTLTIQRTEQRDSAMYRCASSFKPGLAGYEQYFGPGTRLTVT.

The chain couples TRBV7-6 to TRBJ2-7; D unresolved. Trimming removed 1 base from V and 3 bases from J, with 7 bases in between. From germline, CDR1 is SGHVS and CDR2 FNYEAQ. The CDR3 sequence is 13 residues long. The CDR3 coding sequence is TGTGCCAGCAGCTTAGTGTCGGGCTACGAGCAGTACTTC. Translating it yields CASSLVSGYEQYF.

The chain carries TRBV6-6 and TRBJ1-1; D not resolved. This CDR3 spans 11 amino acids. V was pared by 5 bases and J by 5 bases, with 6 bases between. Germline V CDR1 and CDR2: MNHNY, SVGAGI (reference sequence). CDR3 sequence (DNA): TGTGCCAGCAGTAGCGGGACTGAAGCTTTCTTT. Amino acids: CASSSGTEAFF.

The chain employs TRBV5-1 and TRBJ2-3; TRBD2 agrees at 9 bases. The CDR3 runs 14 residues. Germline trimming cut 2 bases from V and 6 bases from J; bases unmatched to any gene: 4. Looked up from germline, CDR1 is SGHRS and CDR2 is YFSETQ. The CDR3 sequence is CASSFSGSGDTQYF. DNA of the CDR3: TGCGCCAGCAGCTTTAGCGGGAGTGGGGATACGCAGTATTTT.

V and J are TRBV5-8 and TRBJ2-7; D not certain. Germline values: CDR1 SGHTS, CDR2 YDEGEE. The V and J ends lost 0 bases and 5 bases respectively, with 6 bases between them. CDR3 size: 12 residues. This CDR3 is CASSLDRDEQYF. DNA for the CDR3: TGTGCCAGCAGCTTGGATCGGGACGAGCAGTACTTC. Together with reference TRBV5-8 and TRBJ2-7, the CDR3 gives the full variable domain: EAGVTQSPTHLIKTRGQQATLRCSPISGHTSVYWYQQALGLGLQFLLWYDEGEERNRGNFPPRFSGRQFPNYSSELNVNALELEDSALYLCASSLDRDEQYFGPGTRLTVT.

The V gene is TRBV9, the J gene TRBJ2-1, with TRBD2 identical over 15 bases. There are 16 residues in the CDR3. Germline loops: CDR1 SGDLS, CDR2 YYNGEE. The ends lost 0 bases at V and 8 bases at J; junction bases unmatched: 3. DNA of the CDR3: TGTGCCAGCAGCGTAGAGGGACTAGCGGGAGGCGATGAGCAGTTCTTC. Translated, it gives CASSVEGLAGGDEQFF.

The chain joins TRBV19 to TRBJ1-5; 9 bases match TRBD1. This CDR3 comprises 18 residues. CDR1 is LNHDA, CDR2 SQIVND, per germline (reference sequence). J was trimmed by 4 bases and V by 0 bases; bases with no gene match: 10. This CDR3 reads CASSIDLGTGLPNQPQHF. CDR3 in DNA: TGTGCCAGTAGTATAGATTTGGGGACAGGGCTCCCTAATCAGCCCCAGCATTTT.

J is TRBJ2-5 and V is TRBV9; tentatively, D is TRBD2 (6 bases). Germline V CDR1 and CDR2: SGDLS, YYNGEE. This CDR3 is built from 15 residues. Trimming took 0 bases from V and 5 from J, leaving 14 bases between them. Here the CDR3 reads CASSVGNGRGETQYF. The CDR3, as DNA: TGTGCCAGCAGCGTAGGAAACGGGAGAGGGGAGACCCAGTACTTC.